This T cell receptor (beta chain) derives from a study of OX40 agonist ivuxolimab in advanced cancers. Across the whole study: The dose of intravenous ivuxolimab that patients received every 2 weeks ranged from 0.01 to 10 mg/kg.

Losses at the gene ends were 4 bases for V and 8 bases for J; bases not matched to a gene: 9. Per the germline V gene, CDR1 is SGHVS and CDR2 is FNYEAQ. The CDR3 covers 15 residues. Sequenced by immunoSEQ multiplex PCR; TCRdb stores in-frame clones only, minus some. The table has fewer than 40,000 clones, around 88% seen once. This clone was counted a single time. This clonotype was sampled from an adult with an advanced solid tumor such as melanoma, head and neck, liver or kidney cancer. The sample consisted of CD4+ or CD8+ T cells sorted from blood, taken in a trial of the OX40 agonist ivuxolimab. This chain uses TRBV7-6 with TRBJ2-1; 9 bases fit TRBD1. Here the CDR3 DNA reads TGTGCCAGCAGCTCCCGGGACAGGGTCCGCGATGAGCAGTTCTTC. It specifies CASSSRDRVRDEQFF.